This T cell receptor beta chain was recovered during a study of T cell repertoires in cytomegalovirus infection. Study at large: Both a matching HLA type and CMV infection were indicated by public TCR beta signatures.

Study results and limitations: People with CMV and the relevant HLA were identified by cumulative public TCR beta family frequency. Clonotype analysis showed dominance of the ex vivo response by HLA-C-restricted CMV-specific TCR beta clonotypes.

Trimming cost V 4 bases and J 3 bases, with 11 bases left between them. The length of the CDR3 is 14 residues. CDR1 is SNHLY and CDR2 is FYNNEI in the germline V gene. Each CDR3 protein is one row after TCRdb ran MiXCR on the reads. The data hold 300,000 to 450,000 distinct CDR3 sequences, with 15% to 20% observed a single time. In its sample, this clonotype was seen a few times. Its cognate antigen is unknown. This chain uses TRBV2 with TRBJ2-3; D could derive from TRBD1 or TRBD2 (5 bases each). The source of this sequence is a human donor in good health (CMV status not recorded). Some clones in this sample may be carry-over from other donors' samples. The material sequenced was PBMCs. The CDR3 region has the DNA TGTGCCAGCAGTGGGATAGGGGAGACAGATACGCAGTATTTT. It is translated as CASSGIGETDTQYF.